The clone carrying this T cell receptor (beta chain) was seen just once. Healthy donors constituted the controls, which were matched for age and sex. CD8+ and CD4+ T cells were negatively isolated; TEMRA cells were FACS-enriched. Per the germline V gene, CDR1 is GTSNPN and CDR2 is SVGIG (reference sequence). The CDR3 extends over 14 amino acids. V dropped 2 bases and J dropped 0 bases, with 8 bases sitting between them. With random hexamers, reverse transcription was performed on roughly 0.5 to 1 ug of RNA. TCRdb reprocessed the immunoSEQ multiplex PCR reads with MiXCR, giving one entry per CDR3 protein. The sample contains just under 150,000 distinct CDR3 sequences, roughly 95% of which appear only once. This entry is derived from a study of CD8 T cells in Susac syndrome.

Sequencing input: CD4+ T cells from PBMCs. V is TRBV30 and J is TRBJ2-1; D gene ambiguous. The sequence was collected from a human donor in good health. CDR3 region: CAWSPGRSYNEQFF. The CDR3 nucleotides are TGTGCCTGGAGTCCTGGGCGCTCCTACAATGAGCAGTTCTTC.